Listed below are T cell receptor beta chains from one sample, sequenced in a study of CD8+CD57+ T cells in acquired aplastic anemia. TCRdb analysed the reads with MiXCR anew, one entry per CDR3 protein. The sample includes about 200,000 distinct CDR3 sequences, 30% to 40% of them seen just once. The specimen sequenced was sorted CD4+, CD8+, or CD8+CD57+ T cells (not recorded which) from PBMCs. The receptor source for this set is a human donor in good health, serving as a control. CDR3s include the opening cysteine and the closing phenylalanine or tryptophan. Fields, in order: clone size, D gene, J gene, V gene, CDR3 DNA, CDR3 protein. D genes are given only for firm matches. Part of the rows lack a size; the others show once, few, many or a class for expanded clones.

many,-,TRBJ2-3,TRBV6-4,TGTGCCAGCAGTGTATCCGGCCCGACAGATACGCAGTATTTT,CASSVSGPTDTQYF
-,TRBD2,TRBJ2-3,TRBV15,TGTGCCACCAGCAGAGAAACTAGCGGGGGGCTGGGAGATACGCAGTATTTT,CATSRETSGGLGDTQYF
-,-,TRBJ2-1,TRBV14,TGTGCCAGCAGCTACCGGGGCAATGAGCAGTTCTTC,CASSYRGNEQFF
many,-,TRBJ2-5,TRBV7-3,TGTGCCAGCAGCTTAGGCCAAACAGGGAACCAAGAGACCCAGTACTTC,CASSLGQTGNQETQYF
many,-,TRBJ1-1,TRBV9,TGTGCCAGCAGCAGTCATGGCGGTGGAGGCACTGAAGCTTTCTTT,CASSSHGGGGTEAFF
-,-,TRBJ1-5,TRBV2,TGTGCCAGCGCCCCGGACGGAGGCAATCAGCCCCAGCATTTT,CASAPDGGNQPQHF
-,TRBD1,TRBJ1-2,TRBV3-1,TGTGCCAGCAGCCATGGGACAGGGGCTAAGTACTATGGCTACACCTTC,CASSHGTGAKYYGYTF
-,-,TRBJ1-1,TRBV2,TGTGCCAGCAGTGAAAGTAGTTACATGAACACTGAAGCTTTCTTT,CASSESSYMNTEAFF
few,-,TRBJ2-2,TRBV12-5,TGTGCTAGTGCAGTTCCGAACACCGGGGAGCTGTTTTTT,CASAVPNTGELFF
-,-,TRBJ2-2,TRBV10-1,TGCGCCACGCGGACATCGAACACCGGGGAGCTGTTTTTT,CATRTSNTGELFF
many,TRBD1,TRBJ2-5,TRBV7-3,TGTGCCAGCAGCTCGACAGGGTTGGGGACCCAGTACTTC,CASSSTGLGTQYF
-,-,TRBJ1-2,TRBV18,TGTGCCAGCTCATCTACCGGGACAAGCTATGGCTACGCCTTC,CASSSTGTSYGYAF
-,TRBD2,TRBJ2-7,TRBV7-9,TGTGCCAGCGGCGGACTAGCGATCTCCTACGAGCAGTACTTC,CASGGLAISYEQYF
few,-,TRBJ1-1,TRBV25-1,TGTGCCAGCAGTGAATCCTCACGGGTGAACACTGAAGCTTTCTTT,CASSESSRVNTEAFF
many,TRBD2,TRBJ2-3,TRBV19,TGTGCCAGTAGTATCCTAGCGGGGAATCTAGATACGCAGTATTTT,CASSILAGNLDTQYF
few,-,TRBJ1-1,TRBV5-8,TGTGCCAGCAGCTTGGCGTGGGGAAACACTGAAGCTTTCTTT,CASSLAWGNTEAFF
few,-,TRBJ1-5,TRBV20-1,TGCAGTGCTAGAGAATTTTTTAATCAGCCCCAGCATTTT,CSAREFFNQPQHF
-,TRBD1,TRBJ1-6,TRBV20-1,TGCAGTGCTGCGGCAAACAGGGGGCTTGGTTCACCCCTCCACTTT,CSAAANRGLGSPLHF
once,-,TRBJ1-5,TRBV19,TGTGCCAGTAGTATAGCTAACAGGCATGATCAGCCCCAGCATTTT,CASSIANRHDQPQHF
many,-,TRBJ1-1,TRBV15,TGTGCCACCAGCTTACTCAACACTGAAGCTTTCTTT,CATSLLNTEAFF
many,-,TRBJ2-7,TRBV5-5,TGTGCCAGCAGCCGAGCGTCCATCTCCTACGAGCAGTACTTC,CASSRASISYEQYF
-,TRBD1,TRBJ1-1,TRBV20-1,TGCAGTGCTAGCGGGGCATGGCCACAGGGGAGGGCCACTGAAGCTTTCTTT,CSASGAWPQGRATEAFF
-,-,TRBJ1-2,TRBV20-1,TGCAGTGCTAGGATGGGCTACTATGGCTACACCTTC,CSARMGYYGYTF
-,-,TRBJ2-5,TRBV12-3/TRBV12-4,TGTGCCAGTACAGGGAGCCAAGAGACCCAGTACTTC,CASTGSQETQYF
-,-,TRBJ1-1,TRBV18,TGTGCCAGCTCACCGTTGTTCGGAATGAGCACTGAAGCTTTCTTT,CASSPLFGMSTEAFF
-,TRBD2,TRBJ2-3,TRBV25-1,TGTGCCAGCAGCGCCATAGCGGGGATCGATACGCAGTATTTT,CASSAIAGIDTQYF
-,-,TRBJ1-2,TRBV12-3/TRBV12-4,TGTGCCAGCAGTTGGGGGACTCAAGCTAACTATGGCTACACCTTC,CASSWGTQANYGYTF
many,-,TRBJ1-6,TRBV20-1,TGCAGTGCTAGAGCGGGAGGTAATTCACCCCTCCACTTT,CSARAGGNSPLHF
many,-,TRBJ1-1,TRBV7-9,TGTGCCAGCAGCTTACTTTCAGGACGGTTGAACACTGAAGCTTTCTTT,CASSLLSGRLNTEAFF
few,-,TRBJ2-3,TRBV5-4,TGTGCCAGCAGCTTGGGAGTAGTGCGTTACTCCGTCACAGATACGCAGTATTTT,CASSLGVVRYSVTDTQYF
-,-,TRBJ1-2,TRBV19,TGTGCCAGTAGGGAAATCAGGGGATTTAAAACGCGCGGCTACACCTTC,CASREIRGFKTRGYTF
-,-,TRBJ2-7,TRBV7-3,TGTGCCAGCAGCTTATCGGAGGGGCACGAGCAGTACTTC,CASSLSEGHEQYF
-,TRBD1,TRBJ2-7,TRBV7-2,TGTGCCAGCAGCACCCCGGGACAGGGCACCGAGCAGTACTTC,CASSTPGQGTEQYF
-,-,TRBJ1-2,TRBV10-3,TGTGCCATCTCGGGTTCCGTTGGGCAGGAGTCCTATGGCTACACCTTC,CAISGSVGQESYGYTF
-,-,TRBJ2-3,TRBV7-6,TGTGCCAGCTCCTCCCATCCCACAGATACGCAGTATTTT,CASSSHPTDTQYF
-,-,TRBJ2-5,TRBV7-2,TGTGCCAGCAGCACCTACTCTAGTGCAGAGACCCAGTACTTC,CASSTYSSAETQYF